The source of this T cell receptor (beta chain) is a study of blood T cells in healthy people across ages (dated by TCRdb to between 2014 and 2016). Study-wide context: In model experiments, template switching captured about one uniquely barcoded TCR beta cDNA molecule for every two T cells. The study measured age-related changes in TCR beta repertoire diversity using deep sequencing normalized with unique cDNA molecular identifiers. The donors were split into four age groups: young (average 16 years), middle-aged (more than 35), aged (62) and long-lived (under 90). Donors of different ages were randomly distributed across sequencing lanes to avoid experimental bias. Two additional independent replicas of 1 million unique cDNA reads from the same blood draw were analyzed for two donors (one aged 18 to 30 and one aged 80 or older).

Beyond this particular receptor, the publication reports: Bulk unsorted PBMC profiling prevented conclusive comparison of naive and antigen-experienced compartments. Estimates of total diversity based on one million sequenced T cells were considered lower bounds and underestimates. As age increased, observed TCR beta diversity per million T cells dropped in a roughly linear way, and a significant reduction was already evident by age approximately 40. Because the CMV infection status of the donors was unknown, age-related changes in expanded clonotypes may potentially have been confounded. The percentage of naive T cells measured by flow cytometry correlated strongly with observed TCR beta diversity. Compared with the aged group, more naive CD4+ T cells, fewer expanded clones and increased TCR diversity were shown by the long-lived group, suggesting age selection.

The donors were about 40 Caucasian individuals from Russia, aged 6 to 90 years, who were systemically healthy. Approximately 11 milliliters of peripheral blood were drawn from each donor into EDTA-treated Vacutainer tubes. Ficoll-Paque density-gradient centrifugation was used to isolate PBMCs, with at least 7 million per sample. Trizol reagent was used to extract total RNA from the PBMCs, yielding at least 5.5 micrograms per sample. Naive CD45RAhigh/CD27high T cell percentages were measured by flow cytometry on a PBMC aliquot from every donor. The germline V gene sets CDR1 to MNHNS and CDR2 to SASEGT. The CDR3 starts with the cysteine, ends with the phenylalanine, and has 13 residues. Left in the record is the CDR3 DNA by itself, 39 bases read in frame from the first base. V has 9 bases trimmed and J has 4 bases trimmed; junction bases matching no gene number 7. This clonotype was detected only a few times. No antigen is known for it. Base qualities are missing; no much larger clone stands one base away.

Library preparation used 5' RACE. Sequencing relied on an Illumina HiSeq 2500. The second PCR ran for roughly 7 to 11 cycles and used a J-beta primer mix along with a sample-barcoded 5' primer. A template-switch 5' adaptor carrying 12 random nucleotides introduced a unique molecular identifier onto each TCR beta cDNA molecule. Each sample yielded at least 3 million CDR3-containing paired-end reads. First-strand cDNA was synthesized from all RNA with the Mint cDNA synthesis kit, primed by a TRBC-specific oligonucleotide. Following uracil-DNA glycosylase treatment, all cDNA underwent a first 18-cycle PCR with the universal primers M1SS and BC2_uni_R. On the study's bioinformatics: For normalization, 1 million high-quality reads, each with a distinct molecular identifier, were randomly selected from each sample. Reads sharing molecular identifiers were discarded rather than binned into consensus sequences. MiTCR, set to a Q25 quality threshold and the strictest error-elimination algorithm, was used for CDR3 identification, clonotype clustering and error correction. Lower-bound total TCR beta diversity was estimated with a nonparametric unseen species model using Euler transformation. Clones were called with MiXCR by TCRdb after fastp trimmed the public reads at Q25, and only in-frame beta chains were retained. Every entry covers one CDR3 protein and lists the most common genes and DNA from its rows. These V and J calls rely on TCRdb rather than the paper's analysis. In this sample the table shows fewer than 1.5 million distinct CDR3 sequences, 42% of which occur a single time. Clones ranked in the top ten supply 6.5% to 10% of the sample.

The origin of this receptor is a woman aged 18-29 years in good health. Recombination connected TRBV6-1 to TRBJ2-3; 7 bases in the middle match TRBD2. Specimen: blood. The nucleotide sequence reads as follows: TGTGCCAGTCAGATAGCGGGCCCAGATACGCAGTATTTT. It translates as CASQIAGPDTQYF.